What follows are 26 T cell receptor beta chains derived from one specimen sequenced in a study of T cells after yellow fever vaccination. TCRdb fed the 5' RACE reads into MiXCR, producing one record per CDR3 protein. The sample lists over 250,000 distinct CDR3 sequences, roughly 4.3% occurring once. Source: PBMCs, taken 5 days after the yellow fever booster vaccination. The receptors originated from a man aged 18 to 29 who received the YFV17D yellow fever vaccine.

This clonotype was seen repeatedly, ten times or more. This chain links TRBV10-3 with TRBJ1-4; 9 nucleotides agree with TRBD1. The CDR3 contains 14 residues. Trimming at V came to 5 bases and at J to 7 bases, leaving 5 bases not matched to a gene. The germline V gene encodes CDR1 ENHRY and CDR2 SYGVKD. The CDR3 DNA follows: TGTGCCATCAGTCGGACAGGGGCAAGTGAAAAACTGTTTTTT. It yields the protein CAISRTGASEKLFF.

This clonotype has ten or more counts. This rearrangement joins TRBV5-1 to TRBJ1-1; D might be TRBD1 (6 bases). The germline CDR1 and CDR2 sequences are SGHRS and YFSETQ. The length of the CDR3 is 16 residues. The germline V and J ends were trimmed by 5 bases and 4 bases, with 21 bases remaining between them. The CDR3 is CASSLQPTGGITEAFF. The CDR3 nucleotides are TGCGCCAGCAGTCTTCAGCCCACGGGGGGCATCACTGAAGCTTTCTTT.

V is TRBV5-1 and J is TRBJ2-6; 9 bases match TRBD1. This CDR3 region has 20 residues. The germline CDR1 and CDR2 sequences are SGHRS and YFSETQ. V shed 5 bases, J shed 4 bases, and the junction held 19 bases outside the gene matches. CDR3: CASSSYPGQGSSSGANVLTF. Written as DNA, the CDR3 is TGCGCCAGCAGTTCCTATCCGGGACAGGGTTCGTCGTCCGGGGCCAACGTCCTGACTTTC.

The table lists this clonotype with a few counts. The chain employs TRBV20-1 and TRBJ1-1; weak D call: TRBD1 (6 bases). Germline lookup yields CDR1 DFQATT and CDR2 SNEGSKA (reference sequence). CDR3 length: 15 residues. V was shortened by 1 base and J by 1 base, with 13 bases between the two germline ends. Written as DNA, the CDR3 is TGCAGTGCTAGAGGGTTGGGACATCAGAACACTGAAGCTTTCTTT. This codes for CSARGLGHQNTEAFF.

This clonotype was observed a few times. The V gene is TRBV18, the J gene TRBJ2-7, with 13 bases matching TRBD2. The V gene's germline CDR1 is KGHSH and CDR2 LQKENI. CDR3 length: 16 amino acids. The V segment lost 3 bases and the J segment 0 bases; nucleotides outside the gene matches: 2. CDR3: CASSPGLAGASYEQYF. CDR3 coding DNA: TGTGCCAGCTCACCCGGACTAGCGGGGGCCTCCTACGAGCAGTACTTC.

This clonotype was found many times. The chain carries TRBV12-3 or TRBV12-4 and TRBJ2-1; TRBD2 matches 7 bases. The CDR3 totals 14 residues. The V gene end was trimmed by 4 bases and the J gene end by 6 bases; junction bases not matched to a gene: 6. The CDR3 DNA sequence: TGTGCCAGCAGTTCCCCGGGGAGGGCCAATGAGCAGTTCTTC. This codes for CASSSPGRANEQFF.

The V call is TRBV20-1, the J call TRBJ1-2; no clear D. With 6 bases removed from V and 6 bases from J, the gap between germline ends came to 8 bases. Germline lookup yields CDR1 DFQATT and CDR2 SNEGSKA (reference sequence). The CDR3 totals 10 residues. This chain's CDR3 is CSATENGYTF. CDR3 nucleotide sequence: TGCAGTGCCACAGAGAATGGCTACACCTTC.

This clonotype was counted many times. The chain has TRBV24-1 and TRBJ1-2; unclear D gene. Trimming cost V 7 bases and J 4 bases, with 18 bases left between them. From germline, CDR1 is KGHDR and CDR2 SFDVKD. The CDR3 is 15 amino acids. The CDR3 spells CATSPLSREIYGYTF. The DNA for the CDR3 is TGTGCCACCAGCCCCTTGAGCCGGGAGATCTATGGCTACACCTTC.

The genes are TRBV14 and TRBJ1-1; 7 bases align to TRBD1. V lost 2 bases, J lost 4 bases, and 10 bases stayed unmatched. This CDR3 has 16 residues. Germline V lookup: CDR1 SGHDN, CDR2 FVKESK. The CDR3: CASSQYGGQDRTEAFF. In DNA form, the CDR3 reads TGTGCCAGCAGCCAATACGGAGGACAGGATCGCACTGAAGCTTTCTTT. Filled out from reference TRBV14 and TRBJ1-1, the complete variable domain reads EAGVTQFPSHSVIEKGQTVTLRCDPISGHDNLYWYRRVMGKEIKFLLHFVKESKQDESGMPNNRFLAERTGGTYSTLKVQPAELEDSGVYFCASSQYGGQDRTEAFFGQGTRLTVV.

This clonotype was counted a few times. The chain links TRBV12-3 or TRBV12-4 to TRBJ1-2; TRBD1 is a possible D gene (6 bases). The CDR3 covers 12 residues. The V end lost 3 bases, the J end lost 11 bases, and 13 bases lay between the germline ends. CDR3 nucleotide sequence: TGTGCCAGCAGTTTTCGGGGGGCCGGATACACCTTC. It translates to CASSFRGAGYTF.

This clonotype showed up many times. V gene TRBV7-9 combines with J gene TRBJ2-1; possible D gene TRBD2, 5 bases. This CDR3 has 15 residues. V was pared by 2 bases and J by 6 bases, with 14 bases between. CDR1 and CDR2 (germline): SEHNR, FQNEAQ (reference sequence). The CDR3 nucleotides are TGTGCCAGCAGCTTACCCCCGGGGTACCCCAATGAGCAGTTCTTC. It yields the protein CASSLPPGYPNEQFF.

As regards this clonotype: A read error may account for a junction end that differs from germline. The rearrangement joins TRBV30 to TRBJ1-2; 8 nucleotides match TRBD1. Germline assignment: CDR1 GTSNPN and CDR2 SVGIG (reference sequence). CDR3 length: 13 amino acids. The CDR3 coding sequence is TGTGCCTGGTGTGTAGGACAGGGCTATGGCTACACCTTC. Translation gives CAWCVGQGYGYTF.

This clonotype occurred many times. The V gene is TRBV28, the J gene TRBJ1-2; D gene unclear. Between the trimmed V and J ends, which lost 2 bases and 4 bases, there was a span of 8 bases. The CDR3 extends over 13 amino acids. Germline values: CDR1 MDHEN, CDR2 SYDVKM. CDR3 protein: CASSLGPSYGYTF. The CDR3, as DNA: TGTGCCAGCAGTTTAGGCCCCAGCTATGGCTACACCTTC.

V gene TRBV4-3 combines with J gene TRBJ1-3; unclear D gene. The germline gives CDR1 LGHNA, CDR2 YSLEER. Trimming took 0 bases from V and 0 from J, leaving 6 bases between them. The CDR3 totals 15 residues. The CDR3 spells CASSQDVGSGNTIYF. CDR3 DNA sequence: TGCGCCAGCAGCCAAGATGTGGGCTCTGGAAACACCATATATTTT.

This clonotype came up a few times. Written as DNA, the CDR3 is TGCAGTGCTAAGCTATTCGAACAGAACTATGGCTACACCTTC. Amino acid sequence: CSAKLFEQNYGYTF. The chain carries TRBV20-1 and TRBJ1-2; D remains ambiguous. Germline lookup yields CDR1 DFQATT and CDR2 SNEGSKA (reference sequence). The V gene lost 4 bases and the J gene lost 2 bases, with 14 bases spanning the gap. The CDR3 runs to 14 residues.

J is TRBJ1-1 and V is TRBV29-1; D may be TRBD1 (5 bases). Trimming shortened V by 4 bases and J by 2 bases, and 8 bases separated the two germline ends. This CDR3 region has 12 residues. From germline, CDR1 is SQVTM and CDR2 ANQGSEA. DNA of the CDR3: TGCAGCGTTGCTCAGGGTAACACTGAAGCTTTCTTT. It specifies CSVAQGNTEAFF.

This clonotype was detected many times. J is TRBJ2-1 and V is TRBV5-8; possible D gene TRBD2, 5 bases. This CDR3 has 15 amino acids. CDR1 SGHTS and CDR2 YDEGEE come from the germline V gene. Trimming took off 4 bases at V and 0 bases at J, with 11 bases between the two ends. The CDR3 DNA sequence: TGTGCCAGCAGCCGCCTAGGGAGCTCCTACAATGAGCAGTTCTTC. This codes for CASSRLGSSYNEQFF.

CDR3 DNA: TGTGCCAGCAGCGAAACGCCCCTAGACTCGGAACTGTTTTTT. Encoded protein: CASSETPLDSELFF. The V and J genes are TRBV9 and TRBJ1-4, with unresolved D. There are 14 residues in the CDR3. The germline V gene has CDR1 SGDLS and CDR2 YYNGEE. The germline V and J ends were trimmed by 3 bases and 12 bases, with 18 bases remaining between them.

This clonotype was seen ten or more times. V and J are TRBV7-2 and TRBJ1-2; D gene uncertain. V dropped 3 bases and J dropped 0 bases, with 8 bases sitting between them. The germline CDR1 and CDR2 sequences are SGHTA and FQGNSA. The CDR3 consists of 14 residues. CDR3 nucleotide sequence: TGTGCCAGCAGCTTGATGTCAACTAACTATGGCTACACCTTC. Amino acid sequence: CASSLMSTNYGYTF. Based on the CDR3 plus reference TRBV7-2 and TRBJ1-2, the full variable domain is GAGVSQSPSNKVTEKGKDVELRCDPISGHTALYWYRQSLGQGLEFLIYFQGNSAPDKSGLPSDRFSAERTGGSVSTLTIQRTQQEDSAVYLCASSLMSTNYGYTFGSGTRLTVV.

This clonotype was seen repeatedly, ten times or more. The V and J genes are TRBV5-8 and TRBJ2-3; maybe TRBD2 (5 bases). The CDR3 length is 14 residues. Trimming shortened V by 5 bases and J by 2 bases, and 12 bases separated the two germline ends. The germline V gene encodes CDR1 SGHTS and CDR2 YDEGEE. The CDR3 loop reads CASSSGVYTDTQYF. In nucleotides, the CDR3 is TGTGCCAGCAGTTCCGGGGTCTACACAGATACGCAGTATTTT. Complete variable domain (other parts from reference TRBV5-8 and TRBJ2-3): EAGVTQSPTHLIKTRGQQATLRCSPISGHTSVYWYQQALGLGLQFLLWYDEGEERNRGNFPPRFSGRQFPNYSSELNVNALELEDSALYLCASSSGVYTDTQYFGPGTRLTVL.

This clonotype was seen a handful of times. The DNA for the CDR3 is TGTGCCAGCAGTTTAGGGCTAGGCGGGAGCGAGACCCAGTACTTC. Translation: CASSLGLGGSETQYF. The chain joins TRBV12-3 or TRBV12-4 to TRBJ2-5; 7 bases match TRBD2. V lost 1 base and J lost 5; bases outside the gene matches: 7. The CDR3 spans 15 residues.

This clonotype was detected a few times. J is TRBJ1-5 and V is TRBV18; D gene ambiguous. Germline V gene sequence: CDR1 KGHSH, CDR2 LQKENI. The CDR3 totals 14 residues. V was pared by 0 bases and J by 0 bases, with 3 bases between. The CDR3 DNA is TGTGCCAGCTCACCACCGTATAGCAATCAGCCCCAGCATTTT. This codes for CASSPPYSNQPQHF. The full variable domain, its missing parts supplied by reference TRBV18 and TRBJ1-5, is NAGVMQNPRHLVRRRGQEARLRCSPMKGHSHVYWYRQLPEEGLKFMVYLQKENIIDESGMPKERFSAEFPKEGPSILRIQQVVRGDSAAYFCASSPPYSNQPQHFGDGTRLSIL.

This clonotype was observed at least ten times. V gene TRBV28 combines with J gene TRBJ2-4; 8 bases line up with TRBD1. V was pared by 6 bases and J by 6 bases, with 4 bases of the junction left unmatched. The CDR3 loop spans 13 amino acids. Germline-derived CDR1 and CDR2 are MDHEN and SYDVKM. CDR3 sequence: CASSLGQGNIQYF. For the CDR3, the DNA is TGTGCCAGCAGCCTCGGACAGGGAAACATTCAGTACTTC.

CDR3 bases: TGTGCCATCAGTGACCAGGGGGCCTACAATGAGCAGTTCTTC. Translated, it gives CAISDQGAYNEQFF. This chain uses TRBV10-3 with TRBJ2-1; 7 nucleotides agree with TRBD1. The CDR3 has 14 amino acids. CDR1 is ENHRY, CDR2 SYGVKD, per germline. The V gene end was trimmed by 3 bases and the J gene end by 2 bases; junction bases not matched to a gene: 1.

The table lists this clonotype with a few counts. The chain recombines TRBV20-1 with TRBJ2-3; D remains ambiguous. The germline V gene has CDR1 DFQATT and CDR2 SNEGSKA (reference sequence). The CDR3 length is 13 residues. Trimming took 0 bases from V and 2 from J, leaving 6 bases between them. In nucleotides, the CDR3 is TGCAGTGCTAGAGATTCCCTCACAGATACGCAGTATTTT. It translates to CSARDSLTDTQYF.

CDR3 coding DNA: TGTGCCAGCAGCTCTGGGACACTTTGGTCCCTAGCAACAGATACGCAGTATTTT. Its protein product is CASSSGTLWSLATDTQYF. This sequence joins TRBV5-5 and TRBJ2-3; a weak D match, TRBD1 (6 bases). The length of the CDR3 is 18 residues. V lost 3 bases, J lost 3 bases, and 23 bases lay in between. The germline CDR1 and CDR2 sequences are SGHKS and YYEKEE (reference sequence).